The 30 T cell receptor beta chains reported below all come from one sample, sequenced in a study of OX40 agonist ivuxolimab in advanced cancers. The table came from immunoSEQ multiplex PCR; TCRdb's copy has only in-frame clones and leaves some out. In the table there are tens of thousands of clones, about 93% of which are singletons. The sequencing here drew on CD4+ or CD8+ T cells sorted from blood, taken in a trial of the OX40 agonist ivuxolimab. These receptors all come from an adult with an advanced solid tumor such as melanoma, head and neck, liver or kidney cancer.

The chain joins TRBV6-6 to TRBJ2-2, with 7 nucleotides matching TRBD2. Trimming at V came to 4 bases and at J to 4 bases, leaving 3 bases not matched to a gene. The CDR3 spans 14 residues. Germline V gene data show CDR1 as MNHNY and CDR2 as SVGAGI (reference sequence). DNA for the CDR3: TGTGCCAGCAGTTCACGCGGGAGCACCGGGGAGCTGTTTTTT. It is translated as CASSSRGSTGELFF.

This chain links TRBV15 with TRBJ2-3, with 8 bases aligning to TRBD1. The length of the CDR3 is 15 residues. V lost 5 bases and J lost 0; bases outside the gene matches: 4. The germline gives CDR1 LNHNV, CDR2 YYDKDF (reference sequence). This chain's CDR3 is CATSHPGGSTDTQYF. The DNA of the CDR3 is TGTGCCACCAGCCATCCAGGGGGCAGCACAGATACGCAGTATTTT.

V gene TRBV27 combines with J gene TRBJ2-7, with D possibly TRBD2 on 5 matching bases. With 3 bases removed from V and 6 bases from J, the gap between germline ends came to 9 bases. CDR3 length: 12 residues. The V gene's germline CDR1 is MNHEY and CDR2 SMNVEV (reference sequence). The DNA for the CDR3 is TGTGCCAGCAGTTTTGGCCGGGGCGAGCAGTACTTC. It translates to CASSFGRGEQYF.

The CDR3 loop reads CASSALEGQAYEQYF. For the CDR3, the DNA is TGTGCCAGCAGTGCTTTAGAGGGACAAGCCTACGAGCAGTACTTC. The chain couples TRBV2 to TRBJ2-7, with D possibly matching TRBD1 (6 bases). The CDR3 spans 15 residues. Germline loops: CDR1 SNHLY, CDR2 FYNNEI. The germline V and J ends were trimmed by 4 bases and 2 bases, with 15 bases remaining between them.

CDR3 DNA: TGTGCCAGCAGTGAAGCATGGTTAGCTTATGAGCAGTTCTTC. It encodes CASSEAWLAYEQFF. The chain recombines TRBV6-1 with TRBJ2-1; D is ambiguous. Germline V gene sequence: CDR1 MNHNS, CDR2 SASEGT. There are 14 residues in the CDR3. The germline V and J ends were trimmed by 0 bases and 8 bases, with 11 bases remaining between them.

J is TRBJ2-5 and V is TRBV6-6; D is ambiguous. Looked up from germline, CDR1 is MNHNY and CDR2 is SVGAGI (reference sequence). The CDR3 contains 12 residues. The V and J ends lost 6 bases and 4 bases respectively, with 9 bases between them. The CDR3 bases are TGTGCCAGCAGCTTCATGGGAGAGACCCAGTACTTC. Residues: CASSFMGETQYF.

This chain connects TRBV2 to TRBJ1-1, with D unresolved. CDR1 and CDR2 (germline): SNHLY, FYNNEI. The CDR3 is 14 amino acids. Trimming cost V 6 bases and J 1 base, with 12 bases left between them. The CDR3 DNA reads TGTGCCAGCAGGGGTCGGGAGGGGAACACTGAAGCTTTCTTT. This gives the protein CASRGREGNTEAFF.

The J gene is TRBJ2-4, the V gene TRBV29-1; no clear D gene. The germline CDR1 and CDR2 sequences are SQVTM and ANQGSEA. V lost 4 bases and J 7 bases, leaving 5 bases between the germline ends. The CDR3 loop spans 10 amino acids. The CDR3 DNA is TGCAGCGTTGTTGAGAACATTCAGTACTTC. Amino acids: CSVVENIQYF.

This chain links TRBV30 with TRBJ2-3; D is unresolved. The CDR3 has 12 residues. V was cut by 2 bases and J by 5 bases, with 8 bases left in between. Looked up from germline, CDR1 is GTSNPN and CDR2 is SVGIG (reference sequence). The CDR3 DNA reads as TGTGCCTGGAGTACTCAGCTAGATACGCAGTATTTT. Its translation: CAWSTQLDTQYF. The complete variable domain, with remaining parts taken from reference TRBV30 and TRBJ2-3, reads SQTIHQWPATLVQPVGSPLSLECTVEGTSNPNLYWYRQAAGRGLQLLFYSVGIGQISSEVPQNLSASRPQDRQFILSSKKLLLSDSGFYLCAWSTQLDTQYFGPGTRLTVL.

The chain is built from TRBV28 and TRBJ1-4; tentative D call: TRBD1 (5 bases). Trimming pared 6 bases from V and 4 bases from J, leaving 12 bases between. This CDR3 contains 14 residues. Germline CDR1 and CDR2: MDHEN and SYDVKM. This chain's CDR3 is CASRGAGGNEKLFF. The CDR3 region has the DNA TGTGCCAGCAGAGGGGCAGGTGGTAATGAAAAACTGTTTTTT.

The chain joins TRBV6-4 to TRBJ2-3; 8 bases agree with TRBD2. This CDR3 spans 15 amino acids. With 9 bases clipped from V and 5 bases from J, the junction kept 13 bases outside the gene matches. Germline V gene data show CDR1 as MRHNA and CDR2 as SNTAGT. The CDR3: CARHSGALYEDTQYF. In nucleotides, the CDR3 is TGTGCCAGGCATAGCGGGGCCCTGTATGAAGATACGCAGTATTTT.

The CDR3 bases are TGTGCCAGCAGCCCGATTAGACAGGGGGCTTACGAGCAGTACTTC. It codes for CASSPIRQGAYEQYF. J is TRBJ2-7 and V is TRBV7-8; 10 nucleotides agree with TRBD1. This CDR3 is 15 amino acids long. Germline CDR1 SGHVS, CDR2 FQNEAQ. The trim removed 5 bases at V and 4 bases at J, leaving 8 bases unmatched.

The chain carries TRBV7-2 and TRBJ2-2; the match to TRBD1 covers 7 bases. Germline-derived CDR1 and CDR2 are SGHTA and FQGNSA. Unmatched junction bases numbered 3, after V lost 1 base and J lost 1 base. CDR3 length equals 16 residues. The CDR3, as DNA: TGTGCCAGCAGCTTAGTAGGGGGCGTGAACACCGGGGAGCTGTTTTTT. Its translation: CASSLVGGVNTGELFF.

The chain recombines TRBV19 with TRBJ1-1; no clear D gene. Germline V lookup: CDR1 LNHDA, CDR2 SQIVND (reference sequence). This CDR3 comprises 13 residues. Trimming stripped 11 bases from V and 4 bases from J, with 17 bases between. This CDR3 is CAASSRPSTEAFF. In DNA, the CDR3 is TGTGCCGCCTCCTCGCGCCCGAGCACTGAAGCTTTCTTT.

DNA for the CDR3: TGCGCCAGCAGCCGGACTAGCGGGACTTTAGATACGCAGTATTTT. Translation: CASSRTSGTLDTQYF. This rearrangement joins TRBV5-1 to TRBJ2-3, with 12 bases lining up with TRBD2. The length of the CDR3 is 15 residues. Trimming removed 4 bases from V and 5 bases from J; junction bases left unmatched: 5. Germline loops: CDR1 SGHRS, CDR2 YFSETQ.

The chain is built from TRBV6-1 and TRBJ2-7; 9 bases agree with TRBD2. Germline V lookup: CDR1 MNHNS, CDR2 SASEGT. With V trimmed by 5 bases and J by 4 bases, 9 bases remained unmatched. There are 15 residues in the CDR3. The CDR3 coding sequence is TGTGCCAGCAGTAACCCGGGACTAGCAGTATACGAGCAGTACTTC. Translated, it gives CASSNPGLAVYEQYF.

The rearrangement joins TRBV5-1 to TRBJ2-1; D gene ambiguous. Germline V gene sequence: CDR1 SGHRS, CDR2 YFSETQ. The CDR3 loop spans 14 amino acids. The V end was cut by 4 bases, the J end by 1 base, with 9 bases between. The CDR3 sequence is CASSAGESYNEQFF. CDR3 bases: TGCGCCAGCAGCGCAGGCGAGTCCTACAATGAGCAGTTCTTC.

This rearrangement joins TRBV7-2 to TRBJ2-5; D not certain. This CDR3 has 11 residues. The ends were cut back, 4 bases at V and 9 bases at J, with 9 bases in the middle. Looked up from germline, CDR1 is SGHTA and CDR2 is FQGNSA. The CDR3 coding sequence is TGTGCCAGCAGCTCCCCGGACCCCCAGTACTTC. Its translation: CASSSPDPQYF.

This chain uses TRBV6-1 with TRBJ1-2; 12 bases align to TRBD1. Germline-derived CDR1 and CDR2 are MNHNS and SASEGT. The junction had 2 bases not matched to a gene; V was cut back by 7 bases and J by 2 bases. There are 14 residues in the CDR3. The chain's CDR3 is CASKGTGGNYGYTF. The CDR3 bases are TGTGCCAGCAAAGGGACAGGGGGCAACTATGGCTACACCTTC.

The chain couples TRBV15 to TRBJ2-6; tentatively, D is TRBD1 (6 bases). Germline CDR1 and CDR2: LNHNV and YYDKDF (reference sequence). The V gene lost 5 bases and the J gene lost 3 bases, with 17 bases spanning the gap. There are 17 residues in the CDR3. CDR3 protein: CATSEGYRGNGANVLTF. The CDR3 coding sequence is TGTGCCACCAGCGAGGGATATAGGGGGAATGGGGCCAACGTCCTGACTTTC.

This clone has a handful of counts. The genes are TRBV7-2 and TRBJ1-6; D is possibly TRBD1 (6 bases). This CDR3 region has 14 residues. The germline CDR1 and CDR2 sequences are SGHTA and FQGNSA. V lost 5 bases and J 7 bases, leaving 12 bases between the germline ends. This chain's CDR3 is CASSLVRGNSPLHF. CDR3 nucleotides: TGTGCCAGCAGCCTGGTCAGGGGAAATTCACCCCTCCACTTT.

The CDR3 nucleotides read TGCGCCAGCAGCCCCATCGGGGGAGCCCTTACTTACAATGAGCAGTTCTTC. Translation: CASSPIGGALTYNEQFF. The chain has TRBV10-1 and TRBJ2-1, with a possible D match to TRBD2 (6 bases). Trimming cost V 6 bases and J 4 bases, with 22 bases left between them. The germline V gene encodes CDR1 WNHNN and CDR2 SYGVQD (reference sequence). This CDR3 comprises 17 residues.

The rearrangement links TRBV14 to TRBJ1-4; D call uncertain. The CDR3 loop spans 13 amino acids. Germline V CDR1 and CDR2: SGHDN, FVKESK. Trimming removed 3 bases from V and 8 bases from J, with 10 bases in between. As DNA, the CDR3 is TGTGCCAGCAGCCAGTACAGAATGGAAAAACTGTTTTTT. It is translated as CASSQYRMEKLFF.

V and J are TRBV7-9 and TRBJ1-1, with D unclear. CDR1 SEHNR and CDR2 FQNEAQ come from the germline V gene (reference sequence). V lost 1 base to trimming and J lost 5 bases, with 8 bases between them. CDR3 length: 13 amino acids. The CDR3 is CASSLDSGTEAFF. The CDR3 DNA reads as TGTGCCAGCAGCTTAGATTCGGGGACTGAAGCTTTCTTT. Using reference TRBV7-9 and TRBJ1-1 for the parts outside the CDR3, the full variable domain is DTGVSQNPRHKITKRGQNVTFRCDPISEHNRLYWYRQTLGQGPEFLTYFQNEAQLEKSRLLSDRFSAERPKGSFSTLEIQRTEQGDSAMYLCASSLDSGTEAFFGQGTRLTVV.

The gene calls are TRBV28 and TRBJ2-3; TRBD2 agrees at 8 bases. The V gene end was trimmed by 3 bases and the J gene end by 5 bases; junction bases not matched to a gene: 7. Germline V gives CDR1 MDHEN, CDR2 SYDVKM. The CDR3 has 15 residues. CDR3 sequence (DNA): TGTGCCAGCAGTTTTAGTGCGGGAGGTCTAGATACGCAGTATTTT. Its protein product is CASSFSAGGLDTQYF.

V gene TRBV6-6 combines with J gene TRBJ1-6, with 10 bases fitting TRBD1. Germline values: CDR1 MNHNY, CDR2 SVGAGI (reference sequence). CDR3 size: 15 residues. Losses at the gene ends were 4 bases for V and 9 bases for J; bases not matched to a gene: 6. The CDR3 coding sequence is TGTGCCAGCAGTTTCGACAGGGGGCTCGGTTCACCCCTCCACTTT. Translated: CASSFDRGLGSPLHF.

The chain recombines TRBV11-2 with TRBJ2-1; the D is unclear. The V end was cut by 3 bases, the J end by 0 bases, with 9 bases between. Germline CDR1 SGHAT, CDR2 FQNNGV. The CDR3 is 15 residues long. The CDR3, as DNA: TGTGCCAGCAGCTTCCGATCCGGCTCCTACAATGAGCAGTTCTTC. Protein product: CASSFRSGSYNEQFF.

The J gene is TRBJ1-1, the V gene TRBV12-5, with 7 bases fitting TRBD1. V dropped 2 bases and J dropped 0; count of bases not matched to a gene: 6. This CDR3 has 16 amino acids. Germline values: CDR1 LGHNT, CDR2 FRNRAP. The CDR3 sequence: CASGLSQGTLNTEAFF. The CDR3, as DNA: TGTGCTAGTGGTTTGTCACAGGGGACCCTGAACACTGAAGCTTTCTTT.

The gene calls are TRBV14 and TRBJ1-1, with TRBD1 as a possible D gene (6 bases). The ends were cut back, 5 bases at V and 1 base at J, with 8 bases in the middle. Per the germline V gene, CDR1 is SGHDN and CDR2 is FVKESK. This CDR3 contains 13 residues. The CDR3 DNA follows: TGTGCCAGCAGCGGACAGAGGAACACTGAAGCTTTCTTT. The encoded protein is CASSGQRNTEAFF.

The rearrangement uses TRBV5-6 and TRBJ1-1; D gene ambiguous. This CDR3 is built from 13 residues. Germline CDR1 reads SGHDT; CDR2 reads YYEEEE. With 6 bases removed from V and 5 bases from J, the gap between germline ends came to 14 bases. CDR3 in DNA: TGTGCCAGCACTTCAGCCCCTGAAACTGAAGCTTTCTTT. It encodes CASTSAPETEAFF.